One and the same sample provided the 29 T cell receptor beta chains below, sequenced in a study of CD8+CD57+ T cells in acquired aplastic anemia. TCR beta VDJ and CDR3 were profiled, and genomic DNA was the template. TCRdb re-derived calls from the reads in MiXCR, one entry per CDR3 protein. The profile shows 400,000 to 500,000 distinct CDR3 sequences, 65% to 80% of them singletons. Sequencing was performed on sorted CD4+, CD8+, or CD8+CD57+ T cells (not recorded which) from PBMCs. Receptors originate from a human donor in good health, serving as a control.

About this clonotype: Mismatch with germline at one junction end may stem from a read error. The rearrangement joins TRBV25-1 to TRBJ1-1; D gene uncertain. CDR3 size: 12 residues. The germline gives CDR1 MGHDK, CDR2 SYGVNS. The CDR3 DNA reads TGTGCCACCAATGGGTGGAGGGTTGAAGATTTCTTT. It yields the protein CATNGWRVEDFF. The complete variable domain, with remaining parts taken from reference TRBV25-1 and TRBJ1-1, reads EADIYQTPRYLVIGTGKKITLECSQTMGHDKMYWYQQDPGMELHLIHYSYGVNSTEKGDLSSESTVSRIRTEHFPLTLESARPSHTSQYLCATNGWRVEDFFGQGTRLTVV.

With regard to this clonotype: Here the CDR3 omits its conserved ending phenylalanine or tryptophan, so a read error is the likely source. The DNA is omitted, as the CDR3 cannot be located on it reliably, and the CDR3 follows TCRdb's listing. This chain links TRBV7-2 with TRBJ1-2. Germline V gene sequence: CDR1 SGHTA, CDR2 FQGNSA. The CDR3 length is 13 residues, termini included. The CDR3 loop is CASSTCGRTQYFG.

Comments on this clonotype: No DNA is shown, since the ends of the CDR3 on it are uncertain; the CDR3 is the one TCRdb lists. The chain is built from TRBV7-9 and TRBJ1-2; TRBD1 is taken as the D call from the table, unchecked against the DNA. The CDR3 has 15 amino acids, counting both end residues. CDR1 and CDR2 (germline): SEHNR, FQNEAQ (reference sequence). This chain's CDR3 is CASTRSTDTQYFGTF.

This chain links TRBV7-9 with TRBJ2-6, with 7 bases identical to TRBD1. Per germline, CDR1 SEHNR and CDR2 FQNEAQ (reference sequence). This CDR3 contains 16 residues. The trim removed 3 bases at V and 15 bases at J, leaving 17 bases unmatched. In nucleotides, the CDR3 is TGTGCCAGCAGCTTCGTTTGGAGACAGGGTCAAGAGACCCTGACTTTC. It encodes CASSFVWRQGQETLTF. Complete variable domain (other parts from reference TRBV7-9 and TRBJ2-6): DTGVSQNPRHKITKRGQNVTFRCDPISEHNRLYWYRQTLGQGPEFLTYFQNEAQLEKSRLLSDRFSAERPKGSFSTLEIQRTEQGDSAMYLCASSFVWRQGQETLTFGAGSRLTVL.

Points on this clonotype: The germline gene is not matched at one end of the junction; a read error may be the cause. The chain carries TRBV10-3 and TRBJ1-2, with D possibly matching TRBD1 (5 bases). Germline V gene lookup returns CDR1 ENHRY and CDR2 SYGVKD. There are 14 residues in the CDR3. This CDR3 is CASSHVSGADGCTF. CDR3 DNA sequence: TGTGCCAGCAGTCACGTCAGCGGGGCTGATGGCTGCACCTTC.

In this sample, this clonotype turned up once. Since no conserved phenylalanine or tryptophan closes the CDR3, a read error is the likely cause. The DNA is omitted, as the CDR3 cannot be located on it reliably, and the CDR3 follows TCRdb's listing. The rearrangement joins TRBV7-2 to TRBJ1-2; the table gives TRBD1 as D, unverified against the DNA. Ends included, the CDR3 has 13 residues. The germline V gene encodes CDR1 SGHTA and CDR2 FQGNSA. The CDR3 loop is CASSLAQGFYYEH.

Notes on this clonotype: Sequence at one end of the junction differs from germline and may be a read error. The chain has TRBV6-5 and TRBJ2-2; 11 bases match TRBD1. Per germline, CDR1 MNHEY and CDR2 SVGAGI. The CDR3 is 17 residues long. The DNA of the CDR3 is TGCGCCAGCGGCCTGCGACGCGGGACAGGGGGATCCGGGGAGCTGTTTTTT. Translation: CASGLRRGTGGSGELFF.

Of note for this clonotype: The junction and the germline gene differ at one end; a read error may be behind it. V usage is TRBV6-2 or TRBV6-3 and J usage is TRBJ2-7; the D gene could be TRBD1 or TRBD2 (5 bases each). The germline CDR1 and CDR2 sequences are MNHEY and SVGEGT. The CDR3 contains 13 residues. CDR3: CAISERGTYEQYF. For the CDR3, the DNA is TGTGCCATCAGTGAGAGGGGAACCTACGAGCAGTACTTC.

The gene calls are TRBV7-2 and TRBJ1-1; D remains ambiguous. There are 13 residues in the CDR3. Deletions cut 5 bases from V and 5 bases from J, with 12 bases between. Germline V gene sequence: CDR1 SGHTA, CDR2 FQGNSA. The CDR3 loop reads CASSPWEGTEAFF. CDR3 coding DNA: TGTGCCAGCAGCCCTTGGGAAGGGACTGAAGCTTTCTTT. The whole variable domain, filled in from reference TRBV7-2 and TRBJ1-1, reads GAGVSQSPSNKVTEKGKDVELRCDPISGHTALYWYRQSLGQGLEFLIYFQGNSAPDKSGLPSDRFSAERTGGSVSTLTIQRTQQEDSAVYLCASSPWEGTEAFFGQGTRLTVV.

Comments on this clonotype: Germline and junction disagree at one end, which may indicate a read error. The chain uses TRBV15 and TRBJ1-6; no definite D call. Germline CDR1 reads LNHNV; CDR2 reads YYDKDF (reference sequence). The CDR3 contains 14 residues. The CDR3 nucleotides read TGTGCCACCAGCCTCACGTTCTACAATTACCCCCACCACTTT. Amino acid sequence: CATSLTFYNYPHHF.

With regard to this clonotype: One end of the junction fails to match germline, which may point to a read error. V usage is TRBV9 and J usage is TRBJ1-2, with D unresolved. CDR1 is SGDLS, CDR2 YYNGEE, per germline. The CDR3 has 13 amino acids. Here the CDR3 reads CASSLVPPRRGAF. CDR3 coding DNA: TGTGCCAGCAGCCTAGTACCCCCCAGACGGGGAGCCTTC.

The V and J genes are TRBV12-3 or TRBV12-4 and TRBJ2-7, with 7 positions matching TRBD1. CDR3 length: 13 amino acids. Trimming at V came to 7 bases and at J to 4 bases, leaving 7 bases not matched to a gene. The CDR3 is CASTSGQRYEQYF. The CDR3 DNA reads TGTGCCAGCACCTCGGGACAGAGGTACGAGCAGTACTTC.

This clonotype was counted only a few times. DNA of the CDR3: TGTGCCAGCAGCGCCGACACCGGGGAGCTGTTTTTT. Translated: CASSADTGELFF. The rearrangement links TRBV2 to TRBJ2-2; D gene unclear. Trimming took 6 bases from V and 3 from J, leaving 5 bases between them. Per germline, CDR1 SNHLY and CDR2 FYNNEI. The CDR3 has 12 residues.

This clonotype was detected only a few times. Given a much more abundant clone one base away, this may be a read error. The J gene is TRBJ1-1, the V gene TRBV29-1; a possible D gene is TRBD1 (6 bases). Germline V gene data show CDR1 as SQVTM and CDR2 as ANQGSEA. The CDR3 sequence is 13 residues long. CDR3 DNA: TGCAGCGCTCAAAGGGGGGGGGACACTGAAGCTCTCTTT. Translated, it gives CSAQRGGDTEALF.

This clonotype occurred many times. The gene calls are TRBV20-1 and TRBJ2-5; the D gene could be TRBD1 or TRBD2 (6 bases each). The germline V gene has CDR1 DFQATT and CDR2 SNEGSKA (reference sequence). There are 14 residues in the CDR3. Trimming left V 3 bases short and J 2 bases short, with 13 bases between. This CDR3 is CSASKGGTQETQYF. CDR3 coding DNA: TGCAGTGCTAGCAAGGGGGGCACTCAAGAGACCCAGTACTTC.

In the case of this clonotype: Mismatch with germline at one junction end may stem from a read error. This chain joins TRBV6-9 and TRBJ2-1; D tentatively fits TRBD1 or TRBD2 (6 bases each). The CDR3 covers 16 residues. CDR1 is MNHGY and CDR2 is SVAAGI in the germline V gene. CDR3 sequence (DNA): TGTGCCATCAGTGATTTGTGGCAGGGGAGGCCCAATGAGCAGTTCTTC. Translating gives CAISDLWQGRPNEQFF.

The rearrangement joins TRBV12-3 or TRBV12-4 to TRBJ2-7, with 12 bases matching TRBD1. The V segment lost 5 bases and the J segment 2 bases; nucleotides outside the gene matches: 4. This CDR3 spans 15 amino acids. The CDR3 sequence is CASSERDRGPYEQYF. CDR3 nucleotide sequence: TGTGCCAGCAGTGAACGGGACAGGGGGCCCTACGAGCAGTACTTC.

Turning to this clonotype: An end of the junction differs from the germline gene, which may be a read error. This sequence joins TRBV25-1 and TRBJ1-2; D ambiguous. The germline V gene has CDR1 MGHDK and CDR2 SYGVNS. The CDR3 runs 15 residues. The CDR3: CASSDRDNWACGHTF. The CDR3 bases are TGTGCCAGCAGTGACCGTGACAATTGGGCGTGTGGCCACACCTTC.

With regard to this clonotype: The junction differs from germline at one of its ends, possibly a read error. The V call is TRBV7-9, the J call TRBJ2-1; D possibly uses TRBD1 or TRBD2 (5 bases each). The CDR3 spans 14 residues. Looked up from germline, CDR1 is SEHNR and CDR2 is FQNEAQ (reference sequence). The chain's CDR3 is CASSPGIREEHQQF. The CDR3 DNA is TGTGCCAGCAGCCCAGGGATTCGGGAAGAGCACCAGCAATTC.

This clonotype was detected many times. J is TRBJ1-4 and V is TRBV19; D unclear. The CDR3 is made up of 14 amino acids. CDR1 LNHDA and CDR2 SQIVND come from the germline V gene (reference sequence). The V end lost 7 bases, the J end lost 3 bases, and 12 bases lay between the germline ends. CDR3 sequence (DNA): TGTGCCAGTAACGCACCGGGGTCTAATGAAAAACTGTTTTTT. Protein product: CASNAPGSNEKLFF. Together with reference TRBV19 and TRBJ1-4, the CDR3 gives the full variable domain: DGGITQSPKYLFRKEGQNVTLSCEQNLNHDAMYWYRQDPGQGLRLIYYSQIVNDFQKGDIAEGYSVSREKKESFPLTVTSAQKNPTAFYLCASNAPGSNEKLFFGSGTQLSVL.

The chain carries TRBV2 and TRBJ1-1; 7 bases match TRBD1. CDR1 is SNHLY and CDR2 is FYNNEI in the germline V gene. V gave up 6 bases and J gave up 5 bases; unmatched junction bases: 9. CDR3 length equals 14 residues. CDR3 amino acids: CASSRGGLDTEAFF. The CDR3 DNA sequence: TGTGCCAGCAGCCGAGGGGGCCTGGATACTGAAGCTTTCTTT.

Details on this clonotype: It is unclear where the CDR3 begins or ends on the DNA, so no DNA is shown, and the CDR3 is as TCRdb lists it. This sequence joins TRBV7-2 and TRBJ2-5. The CDR3 has 14 residues if both end residues are counted. Germline V gives CDR1 SGHTA, CDR2 FQGNSA. The CDR3 reads CASSLNGYGYTFGF.

This clonotype was counted between two and nine times. The V call is TRBV7-9, the J call TRBJ2-7; possible D gene TRBD1, 7 bases. The germline V and J ends were trimmed by 3 bases and 3 bases, with 21 bases remaining between them. Germline loops: CDR1 SEHNR, CDR2 FQNEAQ (reference sequence). This CDR3 spans 17 amino acids. The CDR3 nucleotides read TGTGCCAGCAGCTTCGGTGGCAGGGGGTGGGGAGGCTACGAGCAGTACTTC. Encoded protein: CASSFGGRGWGGYEQYF. The entire variable domain, with the rest obtained from reference TRBV7-9 and TRBJ2-7, is as follows: DTGVSQNPRHKITKRGQNVTFRCDPISEHNRLYWYRQTLGQGPEFLTYFQNEAQLEKSRLLSDRFSAERPKGSFSTLEIQRTEQGDSAMYLCASSFGGRGWGGYEQYFGPGTRLTVT.

For this clonotype: The germline gene is not matched at one end of the junction; a read error may be the cause. This chain links TRBV19 with TRBJ2-7; 8 bases agree with TRBD1. This CDR3 spans 14 amino acids. Germline loops: CDR1 LNHDA, CDR2 SQIVND (reference sequence). For the CDR3, the DNA is TGTGCCAGCAGCATAACAGGGGGTAGAGAGGAGCAGCACTTC. Translating it yields CASSITGGREEQHF.

With respect to this clonotype: One end of the junction fails to match germline, which may point to a read error. The chain uses TRBV2 and TRBJ1-3; 8 bases map to TRBD1. This CDR3 is 17 amino acids long. Germline CDR1 SNHLY, CDR2 FYNNEI. The CDR3 sequence: CASGKRQGFLDGNSIYF. In nucleotides, the CDR3 is TGTGCCAGCGGGAAACGACAGGGGTTCCTGGATGGAAACTCCATATATTTT.

The chain is built from TRBV19 and TRBJ2-7; 9 bases map to TRBD1. V lost 10 bases and J lost 6; bases outside the gene matches: 7. The CDR3 totals 12 residues. Germline V gene lookup returns CDR1 LNHDA and CDR2 SQIVND (reference sequence). This chain's CDR3 is CATWDRASEQYF. CDR3 nucleotide sequence: TGTGCCACCTGGGACAGGGCCAGCGAGCAGTACTTC. Filled out from reference TRBV19 and TRBJ2-7, the complete variable domain reads DGGITQSPKYLFRKEGQNVTLSCEQNLNHDAMYWYRQDPGQGLRLIYYSQIVNDFQKGDIAEGYSVSREKKESFPLTVTSAQKNPTAFYLCATWDRASEQYFGPGTRLTVT.

The chain has TRBV5-5 and TRBJ1-2; perhaps TRBD1 as D (6 bases). The CDR3 contains 14 residues. CDR1 SGHKS and CDR2 YYEKEE come from the germline V gene (reference sequence). V gave up 4 bases and J gave up 6 bases, with 16 bases separating them. The CDR3 is CASSRDTPTDGYTF. DNA of the CDR3: TGTGCCAGCAGCAGGGACACCCCGACGGATGGCTACACCTTC. The full variable domain, in which reference TRBV5-5 and TRBJ1-2 provide the parts outside the CDR3, is DAGVTQSPTHLIKTRGQQVTLRCSPISGHKSVSWYQQVLGQGPQFIFQYYEKEERGRGNFPDRFSARQFPNYSSELNVNALLLGDSALYLCASSRDTPTDGYTFGSGTRLTVV.

The CDR3: CASSLFRTQVETQYF. The CDR3 nucleotides read TGTGCCAGCAGCTTATTTAGGACACAGGTAGAGACCCAGTACTTC. The V call is TRBV9, the J call TRBJ2-5; tentative D call: TRBD1 (5 bases). The CDR3 totals 15 residues. V was cut by 4 bases and J by 4 bases, with 17 bases left in between. Germline V gene lookup returns CDR1 SGDLS and CDR2 YYNGEE.

Turning to this clonotype: A much larger clone lies a single base off, so this may be a read error. The V call is TRBV9, the J call TRBJ2-3, with D perhaps given as TRBD1 or TRBD2 (5 bases each). This CDR3 contains 15 residues. Per the germline V gene, CDR1 is SGDLS and CDR2 is YYNGEE. Trimming pared 3 bases from V and 6 bases from J, leaving 17 bases between. The CDR3 bases are TGTGCCAGCAGCGATACTAGACGGGGCTACGATACGCAGTATTTT. Translation: CASSDTRRGYDTQYF.